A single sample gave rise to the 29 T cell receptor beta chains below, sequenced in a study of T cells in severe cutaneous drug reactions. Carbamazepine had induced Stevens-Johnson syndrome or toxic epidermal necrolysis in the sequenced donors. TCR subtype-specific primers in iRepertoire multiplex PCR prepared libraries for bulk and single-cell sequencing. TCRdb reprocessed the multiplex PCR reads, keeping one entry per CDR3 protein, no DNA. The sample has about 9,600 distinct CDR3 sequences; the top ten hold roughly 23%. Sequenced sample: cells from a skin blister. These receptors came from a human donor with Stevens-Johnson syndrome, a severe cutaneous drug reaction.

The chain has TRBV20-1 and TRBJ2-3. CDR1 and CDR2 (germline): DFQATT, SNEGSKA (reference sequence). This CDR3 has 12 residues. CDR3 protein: CSARGDGDTQYF.

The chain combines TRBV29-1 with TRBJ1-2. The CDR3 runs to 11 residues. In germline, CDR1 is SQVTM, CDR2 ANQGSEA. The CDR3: CSVGKEGGYTF.

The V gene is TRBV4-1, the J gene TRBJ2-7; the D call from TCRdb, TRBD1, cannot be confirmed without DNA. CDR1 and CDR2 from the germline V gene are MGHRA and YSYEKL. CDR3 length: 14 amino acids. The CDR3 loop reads CASSQQPGWDEQYF.

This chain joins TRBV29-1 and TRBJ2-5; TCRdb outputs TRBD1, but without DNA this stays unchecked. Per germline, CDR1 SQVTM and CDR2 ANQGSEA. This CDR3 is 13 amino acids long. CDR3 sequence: CSVATGTQETQYF.

The chain's CDR3 is CSAITGANTEAFF. The chain combines TRBV20-1 with TRBJ1-1; TCRdb names TRBD1, which stays unverified in the absence of DNA. Germline CDR1 DFQATT, CDR2 SNEGSKA (reference sequence). CDR3 length: 13 amino acids.

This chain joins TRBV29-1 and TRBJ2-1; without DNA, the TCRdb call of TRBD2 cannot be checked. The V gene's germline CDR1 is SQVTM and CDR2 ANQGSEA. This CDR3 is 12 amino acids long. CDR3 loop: CSIRGGYNEQFF.

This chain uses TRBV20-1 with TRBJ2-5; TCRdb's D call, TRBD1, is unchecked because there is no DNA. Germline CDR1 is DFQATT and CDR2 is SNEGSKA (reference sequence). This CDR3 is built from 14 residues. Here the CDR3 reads CSARGLGRPETQYF.

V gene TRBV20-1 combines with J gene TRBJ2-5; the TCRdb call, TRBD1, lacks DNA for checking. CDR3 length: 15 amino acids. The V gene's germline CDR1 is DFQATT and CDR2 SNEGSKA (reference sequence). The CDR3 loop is CSATSRDRGQETQYF.

The CDR3 reads CSAPRDIRGYTF. This rearrangement joins TRBV20-1 to TRBJ1-2; there is no DNA to check the TCRdb D call of TRBD1. Germline V gene lookup returns CDR1 DFQATT and CDR2 SNEGSKA (reference sequence). This CDR3 has 12 residues.

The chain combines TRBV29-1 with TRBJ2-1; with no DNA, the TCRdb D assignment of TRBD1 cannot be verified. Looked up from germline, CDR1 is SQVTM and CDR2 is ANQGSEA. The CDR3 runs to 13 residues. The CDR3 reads CSVRRVMYNEQFF.

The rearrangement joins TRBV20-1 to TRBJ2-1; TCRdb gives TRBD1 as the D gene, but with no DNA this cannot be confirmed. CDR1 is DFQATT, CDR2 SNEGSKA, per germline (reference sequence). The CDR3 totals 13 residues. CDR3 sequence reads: CSVNDRVNNEQFF.

CDR3 sequence reads: CSVARGSSGSNEQYF. V usage is TRBV29-1 and J usage is TRBJ2-7; with no DNA, the TCRdb D assignment of TRBD2 cannot be verified. The germline V gene has CDR1 SQVTM and CDR2 ANQGSEA. CDR3 length: 15 residues.

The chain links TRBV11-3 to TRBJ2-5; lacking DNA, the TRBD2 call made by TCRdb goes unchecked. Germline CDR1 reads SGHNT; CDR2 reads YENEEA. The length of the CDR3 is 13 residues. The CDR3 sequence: CASSGLDQETQYF.

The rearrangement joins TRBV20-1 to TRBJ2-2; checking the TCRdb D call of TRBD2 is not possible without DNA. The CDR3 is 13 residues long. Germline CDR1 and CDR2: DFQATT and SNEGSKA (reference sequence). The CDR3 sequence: CSGVSLNTGELFF.

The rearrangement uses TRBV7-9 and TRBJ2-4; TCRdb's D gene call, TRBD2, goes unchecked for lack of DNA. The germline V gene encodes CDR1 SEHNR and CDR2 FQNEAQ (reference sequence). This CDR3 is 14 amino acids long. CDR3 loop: CASSLPGRVDIQYF.

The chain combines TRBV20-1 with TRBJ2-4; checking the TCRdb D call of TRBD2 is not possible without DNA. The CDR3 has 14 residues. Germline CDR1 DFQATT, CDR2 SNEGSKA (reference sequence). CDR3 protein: CSARGLSRGDIQYF.

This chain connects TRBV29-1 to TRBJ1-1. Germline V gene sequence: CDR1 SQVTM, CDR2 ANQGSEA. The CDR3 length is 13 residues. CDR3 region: CSVRHSLNTEAFF.

CDR3 region: CSARPVAGIYEQYF. The chain uses TRBV20-1 and TRBJ2-7; TCRdb's assignment of TRBD1 cannot be checked, as there is no DNA. The germline V gene encodes CDR1 DFQATT and CDR2 SNEGSKA (reference sequence). The CDR3 has 14 residues.

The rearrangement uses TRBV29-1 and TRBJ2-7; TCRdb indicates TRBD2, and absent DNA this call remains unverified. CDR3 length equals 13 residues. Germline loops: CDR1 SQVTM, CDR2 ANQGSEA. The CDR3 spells CSVLGDGSYEQYF.

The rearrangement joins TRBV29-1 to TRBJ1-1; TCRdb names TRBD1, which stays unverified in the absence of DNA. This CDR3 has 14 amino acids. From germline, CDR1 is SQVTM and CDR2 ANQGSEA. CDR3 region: CSGSIDRLNTEAFF.

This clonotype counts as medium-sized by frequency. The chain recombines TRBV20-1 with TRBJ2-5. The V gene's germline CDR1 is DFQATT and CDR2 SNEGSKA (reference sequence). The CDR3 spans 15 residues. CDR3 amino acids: CSAPTANWYQETQYF.

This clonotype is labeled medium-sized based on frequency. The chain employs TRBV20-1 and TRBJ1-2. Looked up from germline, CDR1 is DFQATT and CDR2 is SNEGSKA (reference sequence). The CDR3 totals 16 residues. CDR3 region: CSARDLPTHRGYGYTF.

CDR3 sequence: CSVELRGYNEQFF. V usage is TRBV29-1 and J usage is TRBJ2-1; TCRdb's D call, TRBD2, is unchecked because there is no DNA. The germline V gene encodes CDR1 SQVTM and CDR2 ANQGSEA. CDR3 length: 13 residues.

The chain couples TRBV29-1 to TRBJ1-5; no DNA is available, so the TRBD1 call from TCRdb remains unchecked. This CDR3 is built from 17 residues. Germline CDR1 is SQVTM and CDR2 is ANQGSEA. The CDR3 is CSAIEHTGTGGNQPQHF.

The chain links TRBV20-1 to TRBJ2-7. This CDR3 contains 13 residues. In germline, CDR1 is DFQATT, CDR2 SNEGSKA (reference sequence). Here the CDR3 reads CSASGGFSYEQYF.

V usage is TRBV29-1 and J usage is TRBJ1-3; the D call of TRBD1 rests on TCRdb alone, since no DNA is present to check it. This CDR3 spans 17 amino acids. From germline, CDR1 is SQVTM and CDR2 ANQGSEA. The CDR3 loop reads CSVVGTGQGNFGNTIYF.

The CDR3 protein is CSARSPTGRILGNYGYTF. The rearrangement links TRBV20-1 to TRBJ1-2; TCRdb gives TRBD1 as the D gene, but with no DNA this cannot be confirmed. Germline CDR1 DFQATT, CDR2 SNEGSKA (reference sequence). This CDR3 spans 18 amino acids.

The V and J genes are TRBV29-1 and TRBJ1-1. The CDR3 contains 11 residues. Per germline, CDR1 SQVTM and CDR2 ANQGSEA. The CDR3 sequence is CSVVFDTEAFF.

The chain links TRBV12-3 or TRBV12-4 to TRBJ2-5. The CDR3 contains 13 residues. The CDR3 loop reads CASSLLIGETQYF.